This entry lists 31 T cell receptor beta chains sequenced from one sample in a study of PD-L1 blockade in urothelial cancer. Sequencing used immunoSEQ multiplex PCR; TCRdb keeps in-frame clones, though not all of them. The repertoire holds 20,000 to 25,000 clones, around 85% seen once, with roughly 3.2% in the top ten. This specimen consisted of PBMCs, obtained around atezolizumab (anti-PD-L1) treatment. Every receptor here comes from a man aged 45 to 65 with urothelial cancer.

This rearrangement joins TRBV28 to TRBJ2-7; 8 bases match TRBD1. With V trimmed by 3 bases and J by 1 base, 8 bases remained unmatched. The CDR3 is made up of 16 amino acids. CDR1 is MDHEN and CDR2 is SYDVKM in the germline V gene. The CDR3 spells CASSFPGGGLSYEQYF. In DNA form, the CDR3 reads TGTGCCAGCAGTTTTCCAGGGGGCGGGTTGTCCTACGAGCAGTACTTC.

The chain couples TRBV29-1 to TRBJ2-3; D is ambiguous. CDR3 size: 14 residues. The germline V gene encodes CDR1 SQVTM and CDR2 ANQGSEA. V lost 0 bases and J lost 0, with 7 bases in between. The DNA for the CDR3 is TGCAGCGTTGAAGACGGGTCTAGCACAGATACGCAGTATTTT. The encoded protein is CSVEDGSSTDTQYF.

This clone was found once. The rearrangement links TRBV29-1 to TRBJ2-7, with TRBD1 matching 7 bases. CDR1 is SQVTM and CDR2 is ANQGSEA in the germline V gene. J was trimmed by 4 bases and V by 7 bases; bases with no gene match: 10. This CDR3 spans 13 amino acids. CDR3 residues: CSGTGTEAYEQYF. In DNA form, the CDR3 reads TGCAGCGGTACCGGGACAGAAGCATACGAGCAGTACTTC.

The CDR3 nucleotides read TGTGCCAGCAGCGTCTCCGACAGGGGTTACGAGCAGTACTTC. Translating gives CASSVSDRGYEQYF. The rearrangement links TRBV9 to TRBJ2-7, with TRBD1 matching 8 bases. The CDR3 has 14 amino acids. From germline, CDR1 is SGDLS and CDR2 YYNGEE. J gave up 4 bases and V 2 bases, and 5 bases lay outside the gene matches.

CDR3 sequence (DNA): TGTGCCAGCAGCCAGGGTACAGGGGAGACCCAGTACTTC. Amino acids: CASSQGTGETQYF. The chain has TRBV9 and TRBJ2-5; TRBD1 might be the D (6 bases). There are 13 residues in the CDR3. CDR1 SGDLS and CDR2 YYNGEE come from the germline V gene. Trimming stripped 4 bases from V and 5 bases from J, with 12 bases between. Combining the CDR3 with reference TRBV9 and TRBJ2-5 gives the whole variable domain DSGVTQTPKHLITATGQRVTLRCSPRSGDLSVYWYQQSLDQGLQFLIQYYNGEERAKGNILERFSAQQFPDLHSELNLSSLELGDSALYFCASSQGTGETQYFGPGTRLLVL.

The chain links TRBV29-1 to TRBJ2-7; D possibly corresponds to TRBD2 (7 bases). In germline, CDR1 is SQVTM, CDR2 ANQGSEA. Trimming left V 2 bases short and J 6 bases short, with 14 bases between. The CDR3 contains 13 residues. The CDR3 loop reads CSVERGARAEQYF. CDR3 bases: TGCAGCGTTGAACGGGGGGCGCGAGCCGAGCAGTACTTC.

This clone was recorded only once. CDR3 residues: CASSMIVGALEGYTF. The CDR3 DNA sequence: TGTGCCAGCAGCATGATAGTGGGAGCCTTAGAGGGCTACACCTTC. The chain uses TRBV9 and TRBJ1-2; no definite D call. From germline, CDR1 is SGDLS and CDR2 YYNGEE. Trimming took 4 bases from V and 8 from J, leaving 21 bases between them. The CDR3 consists of 15 residues.

The chain joins TRBV10-2 to TRBJ2-7; 11 positions match TRBD2. Germline V gene data show CDR1 as WSHSY and CDR2 as SAAADI. With V trimmed by 2 bases and J by 6 bases, 3 bases remained unmatched. The CDR3 is 14 amino acids. The CDR3 nucleotides are TGCGCCAGCAGTGAGATCGGACTAGCGGGCGAGCAGTACTTC. Protein sequence: CASSEIGLAGEQYF.

V gene TRBV27 combines with J gene TRBJ2-7; 8 nucleotides line up with TRBD2. The CDR3 extends over 17 amino acids. Germline CDR1 is MNHEY and CDR2 is SMNVEV (reference sequence). After removal of 0 bases from V and 5 bases from J, the junction contained 12 bases not matched to a gene. CDR3 sequence: CASSLSSTSAEGHEQYF. The CDR3 bases are TGTGCCAGCAGTTTATCTTCGACTAGCGCCGAAGGTCACGAGCAGTACTTC.

V is TRBV19 and J is TRBJ2-2, with a weak D call TRBD2 (5 bases). Deletions cut 0 bases from V and 6 bases from J, with 20 bases between. The CDR3 covers 18 residues. Germline values: CDR1 LNHDA, CDR2 SQIVND (reference sequence). The CDR3 DNA follows: TGTGCCAGTAGTATAGACCTCTCTCTTAAAGAGGAGGCCGGGGAGCTGTTTTTT. Its translation: CASSIDLSLKEEAGELFF.

The rearrangement uses TRBV6-4 and TRBJ2-1; TRBD2 matches at 9 bases. Trimming took 0 bases from V and 4 from J; bases not matched to a gene: 4. The CDR3 runs to 16 residues. Germline V lookup: CDR1 MRHNA, CDR2 SNTAGT. Here the CDR3 reads CASSDSSGSIYNEQFF. CDR3 coding DNA: TGTGCCAGCAGTGACTCTAGCGGGAGTATTTACAATGAGCAGTTCTTC.

The chain carries TRBV6-5 and TRBJ2-7, with 8 bases identical to TRBD1. Germline CDR1 is MNHEY and CDR2 is SVGAGI. The ends lost 7 bases at V and 0 bases at J; junction bases unmatched: 8. The CDR3 is 15 amino acids. The CDR3 DNA sequence: TGTGCCAGCAATATACAGGGGGGTAGCTCCTACGAGCAGTACTTC. Translated: CASNIQGGSSYEQYF.

This clone is a singleton in its sample. This rearrangement joins TRBV7-9 to TRBJ2-2, with D hard to call. The germline V and J ends were trimmed by 4 bases and 10 bases, with 7 bases remaining between them. CDR3 length: 11 residues. Germline V gene sequence: CDR1 SEHNR, CDR2 FQNEAQ (reference sequence). DNA of the CDR3: TGTGCCAGCAGCTCGGAGTCGGAGCTGTTTTTT. Amino acids: CASSSESELFF.

The chain has TRBV28 and TRBJ2-7; D gene unclear. The CDR3 spans 11 residues. Trimming shortened V by 4 bases and J by 3 bases, and 4 bases separated the two germline ends. The germline gives CDR1 MDHEN, CDR2 SYDVKM. For the CDR3, the DNA is TGTGCCAGCAGTTCCATCTACGAGCAGTACTTC. It translates to CASSSIYEQYF.

This chain links TRBV27 with TRBJ2-3, with a tentative D call TRBD1 (5 bases). This CDR3 region has 15 residues. Deletions cut 4 bases from V and 0 bases from J, with 11 bases between. Per the germline V gene, CDR1 is MNHEY and CDR2 is SMNVEV (reference sequence). CDR3 sequence (DNA): TGTGCCAGCAGTTCCACAGGTGCTAGCACAGATACGCAGTATTTT. Its protein is CASSSTGASTDTQYF.

The chain employs TRBV27 and TRBJ1-4; maybe TRBD1 (6 bases). The CDR3 is 13 amino acids. The V and J ends lost 4 bases and 8 bases respectively, with 11 bases between them. The germline gives CDR1 MNHEY, CDR2 SMNVEV (reference sequence). CDR3 bases: TGTGCCAGCAGTTATATGAGGGGGGAAAAACTGTTTTTT. Protein product: CASSYMRGEKLFF. Combining the CDR3 with reference TRBV27 and TRBJ1-4 gives the whole variable domain EAQVTQNPRYLITVTGKKLTVTCSQNMNHEYMSWYRQDPGLGLRQIYYSMNVEVTDKGDVPEGYKVSRKEKRNFPLILESPSPNQTSLYFCASSYMRGEKLFFGSGTQLSVL.

The genes are TRBV21-1 and TRBJ1-1; TRBD1 is the table's D call, not checked against the DNA. TRBV21-1 is deemed a pseudogene. The CDR3 extends over 18 amino acids. CDR3 sequence (DNA): TGTGCCAGCAGCAAGAAAGTGACAGGGGGGTGGGAGCACACTGAAGCTTTCTTT. Translating it yields CASSKKVTGGWEHTEAFF.

This clone was counted a single time. V usage is TRBV7-2 and J usage is TRBJ1-1, with a weak D call TRBD1 (5 bases). Trimming pared 5 bases from V and 1 base from J, leaving 14 bases between. Germline CDR1 SGHTA, CDR2 FQGNSA. This CDR3 contains 15 residues. CDR3 in amino acids: CASSRDSGSNTEAFF. CDR3 nucleotides: TGTGCCAGCAGCCGGGACTCGGGTTCGAACACTGAAGCTTTCTTT.

Here the CDR3 DNA reads TGTGCCAGTGGGACAGAGCCCAAACCATATAGCAATCAGCCCCAGCATTTT. This gives the protein CASGTEPKPYSNQPQHF. The chain employs TRBV21-1 and TRBJ1-5; whether TRBD1, the table's D call, matches the DNA was not checked. TRBV21-1 corresponds to a pseudogene. CDR3 length: 17 residues.

The chain joins TRBV13 to TRBJ2-7; 8 nucleotides match TRBD1. The V gene end was trimmed by 4 bases and the J gene end by 12 bases; junction bases not matched to a gene: 5. Germline V gene sequence: CDR1 PRHDT, CDR2 FYEKMQ (reference sequence). This CDR3 comprises 11 residues. The CDR3 DNA sequence: TGTGCCAGCAGCTCTCGACAGGGGTTGTACTTC. Encoded protein: CASSSRQGLYF. The full variable domain, rest sourced from reference TRBV13 and TRBJ2-7, is AAGVIQSPRHLIKEKRETATLKCYPIPRHDTVYWYQQGPGQDPQFLISFYEKMQSDKGSIPDRFSAQQFSDYHSELNMSSLELGDSALYFCASSSRQGLYFGPGTRLTVT.

CDR3 nucleotide sequence: TGCGCCAGCAGCCAGCACCTTAGCGGGAGGTCACTGAGCACAGATACGCAGTATTTT. Translated, it gives CASSQHLSGRSLSTDTQYF. The chain carries TRBV4-3 and TRBJ2-3, with 10 bases identical to TRBD2. This CDR3 comprises 19 residues. V was clipped by 3 bases and J by 0 bases; unmatched bases: 12. From germline, CDR1 is LGHNA and CDR2 YSLEER.

This chain uses TRBV12-5 with TRBJ2-1, with D uncertain. The CDR3 loop spans 15 amino acids. The germline V and J ends were trimmed by 4 bases and 3 bases, with 13 bases remaining between them. Germline lookup yields CDR1 LGHNT and CDR2 FRNRAP. CDR3 nucleotide sequence: TGTGCTAGTGGTTCCAGGCCCGGCGACTACAATGAGCAGTTCTTC. This sequence encodes CASGSRPGDYNEQFF.

The gene calls are TRBV10-1 and TRBJ2-5, with a weak D call TRBD1 (5 bases). The germline V gene encodes CDR1 WNHNN and CDR2 SYGVQD (reference sequence). V lost 2 bases, J lost 5 bases, and 12 bases lay in between. The CDR3 totals 14 residues. CDR3 sequence: CASSEGASGETQYF. Written as DNA, the CDR3 is TGCGCCAGCAGTGAGGGGGCCTCCGGGGAGACCCAGTACTTC.

The rearrangement links TRBV30 to TRBJ1-2, with a tentative D call TRBD1 (5 bases). The CDR3 is 13 residues long. CDR1 and CDR2 from the germline V gene are GTSNPN and SVGIG (reference sequence). Trimming removed 4 bases at V and 4 bases at J, with 13 bases between. CDR3 nucleotides: TGTGCCTGGAAGACGTCTCAGGGCTATGGCTACACCTTC. This encodes CAWKTSQGYGYTF.

The chain joins TRBV10-3 to TRBJ2-6; possibly TRBD2 for D (5 bases). The germline gives CDR1 ENHRY, CDR2 SYGVKD. V was pared by 6 bases and J by 4 bases, with 19 bases between. The CDR3 length is 17 residues. CDR3 region: CAISVGSPQSGANVLTF. The CDR3 DNA reads as TGTGCCATCAGCGTTGGGAGCCCCCAATCAGGGGCCAACGTCCTGACTTTC.

The rearrangement uses TRBV2 and TRBJ2-1, with 11 bases matching TRBD2. CDR3 length equals 15 residues. CDR1 and CDR2 (germline): SNHLY, FYNNEI. J lost 4 bases, V lost 6 bases, and 5 bases had no gene match. CDR3 loop: CASRKRLAGYNEQFF. CDR3 in DNA: TGTGCCAGCAGAAAGCGACTAGCGGGGTACAATGAGCAGTTCTTC.

The V call is TRBV2, the J call TRBJ1-2; D is uncertain. Germline lookup yields CDR1 SNHLY and CDR2 FYNNEI. The CDR3 totals 12 residues. V lost 5 bases to trimming and J lost 5 bases, with 9 bases between them. The CDR3 DNA is TGTGCCAGCAGTCGGTCGGGGTATGGCTACACCTTC. Its translation: CASSRSGYGYTF.

The chain employs TRBV4-3 and TRBJ2-7, with TRBD2 matching 16 bases. Germline V lookup: CDR1 LGHNA, CDR2 YSLEER. The CDR3 totals 19 residues. J lost 1 base, V lost 0 bases, and 6 bases had no gene match. The CDR3 reads CASSQEPAGLAGGSYEQYF. CDR3 nucleotide sequence: TGCGCCAGCAGCCAAGAGCCGGCGGGACTAGCGGGAGGGTCCTACGAGCAGTACTTC.

The rearrangement links TRBV5-1 to TRBJ2-1; 8 bases are shared with TRBD2. The CDR3 is 16 amino acids. The J segment lost 6 bases and the V segment lost 3 bases, leaving 11 bases of the junction unmatched. The germline CDR1 and CDR2 sequences are SGHRS and YFSETQ. CDR3 region: CASSSATSGLTNEQFF. The CDR3 DNA is TGCGCCAGCAGCTCAGCCACTAGCGGCCTCACCAATGAGCAGTTCTTC.

This clone showed up just once. The CDR3 sequence is CASSARTGLTGELFF. DNA for the CDR3: TGTGCCAGCAGCGCGCGGACAGGGTTAACCGGGGAGCTGTTTTTT. The chain uses TRBV11-2 and TRBJ2-2, with TRBD1 identical over 8 bases. The CDR3 length is 15 residues. Per the germline V gene, CDR1 is SGHAT and CDR2 is FQNNGV. Unmatched junction bases numbered 7, after V lost 5 bases and J lost 5 bases.

The V gene is TRBV7-3, the J gene TRBJ2-7; tentatively, D is TRBD1 (5 bases). The CDR3 consists of 15 residues. Germline CDR1 is SGHTA and CDR2 is FQGTGA. V lost 2 bases and J lost 3, with 14 bases in between. The CDR3 is CASSLGVGQGYEQYF. The CDR3 region has the DNA TGTGCCAGCAGCTTAGGGGTGGGGCAGGGCTACGAGCAGTACTTC. The full variable domain, in which reference TRBV7-3 and TRBJ2-7 provide the parts outside the CDR3, is GAGVSQTPSNKVTEKGKYVELRCDPISGHTALYWYRQSLGQGPEFLIYFQGTGAADDSGLPNDRFFAVRPEGSVSTLKIQRTERGDSAVYLCASSLGVGQGYEQYFGPGTRLTVT.